This TCR beta chain was identified during a study of cytomegalovirus exposure and HLA in healthy donors. About this clone: Its matching antigen is unknown.

Whole-study results and caveats: The study designated 164 TCR beta chains cytomegalovirus-associated. Researchers reported that a few CMV-associated chains were confirmed in vitro as CMV antigen-specific. According to an earlier analysis, most TCR beta V segments yielded productive rearrangements about 90% or about 30% of the time. In a later analysis, at a false discovery rate of 0.05, some 15,000 TCR beta sequences were associated with HLA alleles.

Primers for the PCR totalled 60 Vbeta and 13 Jbeta. Some clones are missing from TCRdb's copy, which holds only in-frame ones; the method was immunoSEQ multiplex PCR. This sample has about 160,000 clones, with approximately 72% found just once. The CDR3 spans 16 residues. Trimming took off 7 bases at V and 4 bases at J, with 20 bases between the two ends. Germline V CDR1 and CDR2: SGHVS, FQNEAQ. The rearrangement uses TRBV7-8 and TRBJ1-5; TRBD1 is a possible D gene (6 bases). This clonotype originated in a female donor in good health and CMV-seronegative. Sequenced sample: PBMCs. Here the CDR3 reads CASTLLAGRGNQPQHF. CDR3 nucleotide sequence: TGTGCCAGCACCCTCCTCGCGGGGAGGGGGAATCAGCCCCAGCATTTT.